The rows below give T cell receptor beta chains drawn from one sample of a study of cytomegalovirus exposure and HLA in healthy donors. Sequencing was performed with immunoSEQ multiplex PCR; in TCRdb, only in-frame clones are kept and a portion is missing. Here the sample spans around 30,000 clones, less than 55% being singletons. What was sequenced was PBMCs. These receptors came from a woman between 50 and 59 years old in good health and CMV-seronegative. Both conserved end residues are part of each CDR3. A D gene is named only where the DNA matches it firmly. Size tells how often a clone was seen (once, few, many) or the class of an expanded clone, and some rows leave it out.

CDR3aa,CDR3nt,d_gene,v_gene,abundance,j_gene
CVRSLDRVRTYEQYF,TGTGTCAGAAGCTTAGACCGGGTTAGGACCTACGAGCAGTACTTC,NA,TRBV7-5,few,TRBJ2-7
CASSSQPQSRTQHF,TGTGCCAGCAGCTCTCAACCACAATCTAGAACCCAGCATTTT,NA,TRBV7-6,few,TRBJ1-5
CASSSGVGEQYF,TGTGCCAGCAGCTCGGGGGTCGGCGAGCAGTACTTC,NA,TRBV11-3,NA,TRBJ2-7
CASSTGLKETQYF,TGTGCCAGCAGTACAGGTCTTAAAGAGACCCAGTACTTC,NA,TRBV6-6,few,TRBJ2-5
CASGSGEKLFF,TGTGCCAGCGGGTCGGGTGAAAAACTGTTTTTT,NA,TRBV6-1,NA,TRBJ1-4
CASPIAGQGAGGGEQYF,TGTGCCAGCCCCATTGCAGGGCAGGGGGCGGGCGGTGGGGAGCAGTACTTC,TRBD1,TRBV28,NA,TRBJ2-7
CASRTSGPYEQYF,TGTGCCAGCAGGACTAGCGGACCCTACGAGCAGTACTTC,TRBD2,TRBV6-5,NA,TRBJ2-7
CASSLQGGRTGELFF,TGCGCCAGCAGCTTACAGGGGGGTCGGACCGGGGAGCTGTTTTTT,TRBD1,TRBV5-1,NA,TRBJ2-2
CAISEFTLNTGELFF,TGTGCCATCAGTGAGTTTACTTTGAACACCGGGGAGCTGTTTTTT,NA,TRBV10-3,NA,TRBJ2-2
CASSLEGTSTDTQYF,TGTGCCAGCAGCCTCGAGGGGACTAGCACAGATACGCAGTATTTT,NA,TRBV7-2,NA,TRBJ2-3
CASILAGGPYEQYF,TGTGCCAGCATTCTAGCGGGAGGGCCCTACGAGCAGTACTTC,TRBD2,TRBV2,NA,TRBJ2-7
CAWRGLDRRYEQYF,TGTGCCTGGAGGGGGCTCGACAGGAGATACGAGCAGTACTTC,NA,TRBV30,NA,TRBJ2-7
CASSTLAGVNTGELFF,TGTGCCAGTAGTACACTAGCGGGGGTGAACACCGGGGAGCTGTTTTTT,TRBD2,TRBV19,NA,TRBJ2-2
CASSSGGGLRYEQYF,TGCGCCAGCAGCTCGGGGGGGGGTTTGCGCTACGAGCAGTACTTC,TRBD2,TRBV5-1,few,TRBJ2-7
CASSLGAVKAEAFF,TGTGCCAGCAGCTTAGGGGCTGTAAAGGCTGAAGCTTTCTTT,NA,TRBV7-2,few,TRBJ1-1
CASSKVDTSGRRYEQYF,TGTGCCAGCAGCAAAGTGGACACTAGCGGGAGACGATACGAGCAGTACTTC,NA,TRBV21-1,NA,TRBJ2-7
CASSPQGLWGYTF,TGTGCCAGCAGTCCACAGGGTTTGTGGGGCTACACCTTC,NA,TRBV6-5,few,TRBJ1-2
CASSIGWGQGRQPQHF,TGTGCCAGTAGTATAGGATGGGGACAGGGGCGTCAGCCCCAGCATTTT,TRBD1,TRBV19,NA,TRBJ1-5
CASSPGVNYGYTF,TGTGCCAGTAGTCCAGGGGTGAACTATGGCTACACCTTC,NA,TRBV19,NA,TRBJ1-2
CASSEVGQTYQETQYF,TGTGCCAGCAGTGAAGTGGGACAAACGTACCAAGAGACCCAGTACTTC,NA,TRBV6-1,few,TRBJ2-5
CASSSWGGDSTDTQYF,TGTGCCAGCAGTTCTTGGGGGGGGGATAGCACAGATACGCAGTATTTT,TRBD2,TRBV27,few,TRBJ2-3
CASSRTGGPNTGELFF,TGCGCCAGCAGCCGGACTGGAGGCCCGAACACCGGGGAGCTGTTTTTT,NA,TRBV5-1,NA,TRBJ2-2
CASSPLATGGTDTQYF,TGTGCCAGCAGCCCCCTAGCGACGGGGGGCACAGATACGCAGTATTTT,NA,TRBV5-4,few,TRBJ2-3
CAWQAPRELFF,TGTGCCTGGCAGGCCCCCCGGGAGCTGTTTTTT,NA,TRBV30,NA,TRBJ2-2
CAWSKRQGSRTSRYEQYF,TGTGCCTGGAGTAAACGACAGGGGTCGCGGACTAGTCGCTACGAGCAGTACTTC,NA,TRBV30,few,TRBJ2-7
CASSPPTGASNQPQHF,TGTGCCAGCTCACCTCCTACAGGGGCCAGCAATCAGCCCCAGCATTTT,TRBD1,TRBV18,few,TRBJ1-5
CASSLSYVGKETQYF,TGTGCCAGCAGTTTATCCTACGTCGGTAAAGAGACCCAGTACTTC,NA,TRBV27,few,TRBJ2-5
CASRSGTGLNEKLFF,TGTGCCAGCAGATCCGGAACGGGATTAAATGAAAAACTGTTTTTT,NA,TRBV28,few,TRBJ1-4
CASSQEKTGRNFYGYTF,TGCGCCAGCAGCCAAGAGAAGACAGGCAGGAACTTCTATGGCTACACCTTC,NA,TRBV4-1,NA,TRBJ1-2
CSSSLDRAYEQYF,TGTTCCAGCAGTCTCGACAGAGCATACGAGCAGTACTTC,NA,TRBV7-9,NA,TRBJ2-7
CASSSTRDRGRVTEAFF,TGCGCCAGCAGCTCAACTAGGGACAGGGGACGTGTCACTGAAGCTTTCTTT,TRBD1,TRBV5-1,few,TRBJ1-1
CASSHSGSAQYF,TGTGCCAGCAGCCATAGCGGGAGTGCGCAGTACTTC,TRBD2,TRBV13,NA,TRBJ2-7
CASSQSGGADTGELFF,TGCGCCAGCAGTCAATCGGGGGGGGCAGACACCGGGGAGCTGTTTTTT,NA,TRBV23-1,NA,TRBJ2-2
CASSNRGGSTDTQYF,TGTGCCAGTAGCAATAGGGGGGGGAGCACAGATACGCAGTATTTT,NA,TRBV19,few,TRBJ2-3
CASSQGRLSYEQYF,TGTGCCAGCAGCCAAGGGAGGCTCTCCTACGAGCAGTACTTC,NA,TRBV14,NA,TRBJ2-7
CASSIDVPGGASPYEQYF,TGTGCCAGTAGTATAGATGTCCCAGGGGGCGCAAGTCCCTACGAGCAGTACTTC,TRBD1,TRBV19,NA,TRBJ2-7
CASSERPVTDTQYF,TGTGCCAGCAGTGAACGTCCGGTTACGGATACGCAGTATTTT,NA,TRBV6-1,few,TRBJ2-3
CASSRRLAGGETQYF,TGTGCCAGCAGCCGCCGACTAGCGGGAGGGGAGACCCAGTACTTC,TRBD2,TRBV28,NA,TRBJ2-5
CASSAGQGTNYGYTF,TGTGCCAGTAGTGCGGGACAGGGGACTAACTATGGCTACACCTTC,TRBD1,TRBV19,few,TRBJ1-2
CASRRPHRVRPYEQYF,TGTGCCAGCAGGAGACCTCACAGGGTACGACCCTACGAGCAGTACTTC,NA,TRBV21-1,few,TRBJ2-7
CASSLGLASNTGELFF,TGTGCCAGCTCACTCGGGCTAGCGAGCAACACCGGGGAGCTGTTTTTT,NA,TRBV18,NA,TRBJ2-2
CASSPPGGRTDTQYF,TGCGCCAGCAGCCCCCCGGGCGGGCGCACAGATACGCAGTATTTT,NA,TRBV5-1,NA,TRBJ2-3
CASMDSPTNEKLFF,TGTGCCAGTATGGACAGCCCAACTAATGAAAAACTGTTTTTT,NA,TRBV19,few,TRBJ1-4
CASRTSGASSYNEQFF,TGTGCCAGCAGGACTAGCGGGGCTAGCTCCTACAATGAGCAGTTCTTC,TRBD2,TRBV28,few,TRBJ2-1
CASITLAGRNEQFF,TGTGCCAGCATCACACTAGCGGGAAGGAATGAGCAGTTCTTC,TRBD2,TRBV2,NA,TRBJ2-1
CASSLVRGSNTGELFF,TGCGCCAGCAGCTTGGTACGGGGTTCGAACACCGGGGAGCTGTTTTTT,NA,TRBV5-1,NA,TRBJ2-2
CASRTGFGNTEAFF,TGTGCCAGCAGAACAGGGTTCGGGAACACTGAAGCTTTCTTT,NA,TRBV6-5,NA,TRBJ1-1
CAISGGDNEQFF,TGTGCCATCAGTGGCGGAGACAATGAGCAGTTCTTC,NA,TRBV10-3,NA,TRBJ2-1
CASSPFDSLANVLTF,TGTGCCAGCTCACCCTTCGACAGTCTAGCCAACGTCCTGACTTTC,NA,TRBV18,NA,TRBJ2-6
CASSPGTNQETQYF,TGTGCCAGCAGCCCGGGGACTAATCAAGAGACCCAGTACTTC,TRBD2,TRBV7-7,NA,TRBJ2-5
CASSTRQGQGQPQHF,TGTGCCAGTAGTACTCGACAGGGCCAGGGACAGCCCCAGCATTTT,TRBD1,TRBV19,few,TRBJ1-5
CASSLGTSDTYEQYF,TGTGCCAGCAGCCTGGGGACTAGCGATACCTACGAGCAGTACTTC,TRBD2,TRBV5-4,NA,TRBJ2-7
CASSSHRGSYEQYF,TGTGCCAGCAGCTCCCATCGGGGGTCCTACGAGCAGTACTTC,NA,TRBV7-2,NA,TRBJ2-7
CSVPGQGRGGKNIQYF,TGCAGCGTTCCGGGACAGGGGAGGGGAGGCAAAAACATTCAGTACTTC,TRBD1,TRBV29-1,NA,TRBJ2-4
CASSGQSAKNIQYF,TGCGCCAGCAGCGGACAGTCAGCCAAAAACATTCAGTACTTC,NA,TRBV5-1,NA,TRBJ2-4
CANLAGRGNTEAFF,TGTGCCAACCTCGCCGGCAGGGGTAACACTGAAGCTTTCTTT,NA,TRBV2,NA,TRBJ1-1
CASSSAAGGTYEQYF,TGTGCCAGCAGCTCTGCCGCGGGGGGGACCTACGAGCAGTACTTC,TRBD2,TRBV7-9,few,TRBJ2-7
CASSLEWGSNQPQHF,TGCGCCAGCAGCTTGGAGTGGGGCAGCAATCAGCCCCAGCATTTT,NA,TRBV5-1,NA,TRBJ1-5
CASSSAGVSRVQFF,TGTGCCAGCAGCTCCGCGGGAGTGTCTAGGGTGCAGTTCTTC,TRBD2,TRBV7-9,few,TRBJ2-1
CATSRGLAGDNEQFF,TGTGCCACCAGCAGAGGACTAGCGGGGGACAATGAGCAGTTCTTC,TRBD2,TRBV15,few,TRBJ2-1